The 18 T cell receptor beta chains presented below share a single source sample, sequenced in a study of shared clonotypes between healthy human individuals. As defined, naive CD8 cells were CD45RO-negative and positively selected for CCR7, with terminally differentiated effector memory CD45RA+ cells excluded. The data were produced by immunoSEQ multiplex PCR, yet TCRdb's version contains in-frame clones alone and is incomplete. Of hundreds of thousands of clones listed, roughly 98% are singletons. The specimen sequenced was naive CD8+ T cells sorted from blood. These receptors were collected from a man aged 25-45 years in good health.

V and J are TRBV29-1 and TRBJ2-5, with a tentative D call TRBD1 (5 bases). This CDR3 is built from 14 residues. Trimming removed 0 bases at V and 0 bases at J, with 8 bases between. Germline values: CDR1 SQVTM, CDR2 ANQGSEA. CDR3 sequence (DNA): TGCAGCGTTGAAGAGTTCAGGGACCAAGAGACCCAGTACTTC. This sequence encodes CSVEEFRDQETQYF.

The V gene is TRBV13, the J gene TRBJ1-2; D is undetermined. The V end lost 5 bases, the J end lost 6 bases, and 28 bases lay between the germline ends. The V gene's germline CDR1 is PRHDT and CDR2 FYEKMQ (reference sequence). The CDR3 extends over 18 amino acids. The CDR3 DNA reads TGTGCCAGCAGCCCCGGCGGTGGGTCGACTGAGACGCTGAATGGCTACACCTTC. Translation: CASSPGGGSTETLNGYTF.

CDR3 DNA: TGTGCCAGCAGTTATACGACAGGGGAGGACAATGAGCAGTTCTTC. This translates into CASSYTTGEDNEQFF. The J gene is TRBJ2-1, the V gene TRBV6-6; 8 bases are shared with TRBD1. J lost 5 bases, V lost 3 bases, and 6 bases had no gene match. CDR1 MNHNY and CDR2 SVGAGI come from the germline V gene (reference sequence). This CDR3 spans 15 amino acids.

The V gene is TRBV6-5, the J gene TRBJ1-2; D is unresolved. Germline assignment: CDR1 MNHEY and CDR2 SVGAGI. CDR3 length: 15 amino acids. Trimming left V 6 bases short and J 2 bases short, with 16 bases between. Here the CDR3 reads CASSPGEGANYGYTF. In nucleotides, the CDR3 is TGTGCCAGCAGCCCCGGGGAGGGAGCCAACTATGGCTACACCTTC.

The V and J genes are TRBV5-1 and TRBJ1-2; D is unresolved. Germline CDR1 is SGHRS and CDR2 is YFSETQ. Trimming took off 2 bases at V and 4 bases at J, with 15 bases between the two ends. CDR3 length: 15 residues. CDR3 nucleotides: TGCGCCAGCAGCTTTGTACGTCTGTCGTCCTATGGCTACACCTTC. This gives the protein CASSFVRLSSYGYTF. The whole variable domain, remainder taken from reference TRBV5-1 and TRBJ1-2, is KAGVTQTPRYLIKTRGQQVTLSCSPISGHRSVSWYQQTPGQGLQFLFEYFSETQRNKGNFPGRFSGRQFSNSRSEMNVSTLELGDSALYLCASSFVRLSSYGYTFGSGTRLTVV.

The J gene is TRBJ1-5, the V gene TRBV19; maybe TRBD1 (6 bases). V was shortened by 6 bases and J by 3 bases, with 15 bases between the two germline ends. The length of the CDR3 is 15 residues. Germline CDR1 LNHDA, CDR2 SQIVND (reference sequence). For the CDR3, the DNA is TGTGCCAGTAGGCGGGACATCGGGGTCAATCAGCCCCAGCATTTT. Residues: CASRRDIGVNQPQHF.

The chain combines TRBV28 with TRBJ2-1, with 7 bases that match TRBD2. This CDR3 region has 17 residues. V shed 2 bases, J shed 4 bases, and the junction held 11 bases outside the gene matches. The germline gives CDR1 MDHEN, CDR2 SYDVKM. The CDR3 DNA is TGTGCCAGCAGTTTAGGTAGCGGGCTAGCGGTGTACAATGAGCAGTTCTTC. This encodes CASSLGSGLAVYNEQFF.

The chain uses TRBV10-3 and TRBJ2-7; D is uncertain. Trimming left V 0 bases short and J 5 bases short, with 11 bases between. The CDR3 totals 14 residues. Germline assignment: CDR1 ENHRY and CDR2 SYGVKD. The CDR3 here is CAISESLDLDEQYF. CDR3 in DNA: TGTGCCATCAGTGAGTCGTTGGACCTTGACGAGCAGTACTTC.

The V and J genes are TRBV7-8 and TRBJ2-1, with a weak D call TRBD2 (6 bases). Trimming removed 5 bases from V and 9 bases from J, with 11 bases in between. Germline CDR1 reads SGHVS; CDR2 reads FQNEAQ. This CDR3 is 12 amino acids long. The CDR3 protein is CASSMAGSEQFF. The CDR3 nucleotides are TGTGCCAGCAGCATGGCGGGGAGTGAGCAGTTCTTC. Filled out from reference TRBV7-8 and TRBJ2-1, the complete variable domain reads GAGVSQSPRYKVAKRGQDVALRCDPISGHVSLFWYQQALGQGPEFLTYFQNEAQLDKSGLPSDRFFAERPEGSVSTLKIQRTQQEDSAVYLCASSMAGSEQFFGPGTRLTVL.

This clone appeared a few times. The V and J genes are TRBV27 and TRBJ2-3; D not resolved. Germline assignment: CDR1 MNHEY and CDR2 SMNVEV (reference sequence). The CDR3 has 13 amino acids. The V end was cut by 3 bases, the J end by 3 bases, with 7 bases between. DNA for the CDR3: TGTGCCAGCAGTTTTGCAGCTACAGATACGCAGTATTTT. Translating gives CASSFAATDTQYF.

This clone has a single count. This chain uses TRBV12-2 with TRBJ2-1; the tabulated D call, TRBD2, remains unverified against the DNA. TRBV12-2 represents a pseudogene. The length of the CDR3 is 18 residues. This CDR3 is CASRLDPPGLAGYNEQFF. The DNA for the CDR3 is TGTGCAAGTCGCTTAGATCCCCCGGGGCTAGCGGGCTACAATGAGCAGTTCTTC.

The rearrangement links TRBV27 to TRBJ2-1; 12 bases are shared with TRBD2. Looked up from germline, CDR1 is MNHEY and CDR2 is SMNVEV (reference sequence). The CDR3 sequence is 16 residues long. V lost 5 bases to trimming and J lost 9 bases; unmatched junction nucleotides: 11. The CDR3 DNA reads TGTGCCAGCAGTCTGCCGGGACTAGCGGGTGTCAGTGAGCAGTTCTTC. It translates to CASSLPGLAGVSEQFF.

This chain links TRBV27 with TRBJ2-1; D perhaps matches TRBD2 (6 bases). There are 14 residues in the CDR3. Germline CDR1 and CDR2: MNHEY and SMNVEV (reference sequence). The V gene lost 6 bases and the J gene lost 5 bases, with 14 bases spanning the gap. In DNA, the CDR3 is TGTGCCAGCAGCCCGGGGGTGGCTAACAATGAGCAGTTCTTC. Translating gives CASSPGVANNEQFF.

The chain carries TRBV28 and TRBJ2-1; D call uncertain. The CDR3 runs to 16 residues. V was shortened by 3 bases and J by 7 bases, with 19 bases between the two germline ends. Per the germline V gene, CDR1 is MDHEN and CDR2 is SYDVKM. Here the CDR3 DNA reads TGTGCCAGCAGTTTCCAGTACTATTTAGGCATTAATGAGCAGTTCTTC. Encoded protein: CASSFQYYLGINEQFF.

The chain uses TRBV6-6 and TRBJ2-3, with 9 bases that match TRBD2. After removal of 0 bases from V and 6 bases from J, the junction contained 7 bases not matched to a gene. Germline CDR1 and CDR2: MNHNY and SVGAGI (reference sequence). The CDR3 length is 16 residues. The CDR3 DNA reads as TGTGCCAGCAGTTACTCAGGCGGGAGGGCCAGGGATACGCAGTATTTT. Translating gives CASSYSGGRARDTQYF.

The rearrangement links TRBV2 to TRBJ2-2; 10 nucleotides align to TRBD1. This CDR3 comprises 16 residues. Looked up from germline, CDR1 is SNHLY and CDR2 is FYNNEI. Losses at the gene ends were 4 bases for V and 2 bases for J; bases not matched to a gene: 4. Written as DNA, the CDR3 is TGTGCCAGCAGTGCGGGGACAGGGGATAACACCGGGGAGCTGTTTTTT. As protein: CASSAGTGDNTGELFF. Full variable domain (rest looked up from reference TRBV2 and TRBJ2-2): EPEVTQTPSHQVTQMGQEVILRCVPISNHLYFYWYRQILGQKVEFLVSFYNNEISEKSEIFDDQFSVERPDGSNFTLKIRSTKLEDSAMYFCASSAGTGDNTGELFFGEGSRLTVL.

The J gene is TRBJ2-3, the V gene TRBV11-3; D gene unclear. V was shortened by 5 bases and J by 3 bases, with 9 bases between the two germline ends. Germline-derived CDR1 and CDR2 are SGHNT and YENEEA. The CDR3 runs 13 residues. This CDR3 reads CASSPPLTDTQYF. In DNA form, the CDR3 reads TGTGCCAGCAGCCCCCCTTTGACAGATACGCAGTATTTT.

CDR3 nucleotide sequence: TGTGCCAGCAGCGGCGGGACTAGCGGGAGCCTAGCGAATGAGCAGTTCTTC. This encodes CASSGGTSGSLANEQFF. The chain has TRBV5-6 and TRBJ2-1; 14 positions match TRBD2. V dropped 4 bases and J dropped 7; count of bases not matched to a gene: 10. CDR1 and CDR2 (germline): SGHDT, YYEEEE. There are 17 residues in the CDR3.